This T cell receptor beta chain was captured in a study of blood T cell repertoires in COVID-19. Study-wide context: Nucleic acid was either cDNA or gDNA, and it came from T cells, B-cell-depleted T cells, or PBMCs.

Using immunoSEQ multiplex PCR, the repertoire was profiled, and TCRdb retains in-frame clones only, with some absent. The sample lists more than 200,000 clones, roughly 88% occurring once. This clone occurred once. Other DNA sequences in the same sample also yield this CDR3. Per germline, CDR1 LNHDA and CDR2 SQIVND (reference sequence). The CDR3 covers 14 residues. Trimming took 5 bases from V and 2 from J; bases not matched to a gene: 6. The specimen sequenced was peripheral blood. The chain recombines TRBV19 with TRBJ2-7; 7 nucleotides match TRBD1. The receptor comes from a woman aged 35 to 49 who had recovered from COVID-19. The CDR3 loop is CASSARDRPYEQYF. The DNA for the CDR3 is TGTGCCAGTAGTGCCCGGGACAGACCCTACGAGCAGTACTTC.